These 9 T cell receptor beta chains share one sample of origin, sequenced in a study of blood T cell repertoires in COVID-19. The repertoire was sequenced with immunoSEQ multiplex PCR; TCRdb's copy has only in-frame clones and lacks some. Here the sample spans around 130,000 clones, around 89% being singletons. The source material was peripheral blood. The receptors were sampled from a man aged 50-59 years with active or convalescent COVID-19.

The chain links TRBV4-1 to TRBJ2-3, with 12 bases matching TRBD2. The CDR3 length is 19 residues. With 0 bases clipped from V and 0 bases from J, the junction kept 7 bases outside the gene matches. CDR1 and CDR2 (germline): MGHRA, YSYEKL. The CDR3 is CASSQDSTSGGLSTDTQYF. CDR3 DNA sequence: TGCGCCAGCAGCCAAGATTCCACTAGCGGGGGGCTTAGCACAGATACGCAGTATTTT.

The rearrangement uses TRBV14 and TRBJ1-1; tentative D call: TRBD1 (6 bases). Germline lookup yields CDR1 SGHDN and CDR2 FVKESK. There are 15 residues in the CDR3. Trimming left V 4 bases short and J 5 bases short, with 17 bases between. The CDR3 DNA reads TGTGCCAGCAGCCCAACCTACAGGGTTGGTACTGAAGCTTTCTTT. Amino acid sequence: CASSPTYRVGTEAFF.

The V and J genes are TRBV7-9 and TRBJ2-7, with TRBD1 matching over 9 bases. The germline CDR1 and CDR2 sequences are SEHNR and FQNEAQ (reference sequence). The CDR3 is 15 residues long. V lost 4 bases and J lost 2; bases outside the gene matches: 6. CDR3 DNA: TGTGCCAGCAGCTCCAGAGGGACAGGGACCTACGAGCAGTACTTC. Amino acids: CASSSRGTGTYEQYF.

This chain links TRBV6-5 with TRBJ1-2, with 10 nucleotides matching TRBD1. V lost 6 bases and J lost 6; bases outside the gene matches: 7. Germline CDR1 reads MNHEY; CDR2 reads SVGAGI. The CDR3 consists of 14 residues. CDR3 DNA sequence: TGTGCCAGCAGCCGAACAGGGACAGGGGATGGCTACACCTTC. This codes for CASSRTGTGDGYTF.

The V gene is TRBV5-1, the J gene TRBJ2-7; D call uncertain. V was trimmed by 3 bases and J by 3 bases, leaving 4 bases between them. This CDR3 is built from 11 residues. The V gene's germline CDR1 is SGHRS and CDR2 YFSETQ. CDR3 nucleotides: TGCGCCAGCAGCTATAGCTACGAGCAGTACTTC. It codes for CASSYSYEQYF. The complete variable domain, with remaining parts taken from reference TRBV5-1 and TRBJ2-7, reads KAGVTQTPRYLIKTRGQQVTLSCSPISGHRSVSWYQQTPGQGLQFLFEYFSETQRNKGNFPGRFSGRQFSNSRSEMNVSTLELGDSALYLCASSYSYEQYFGPGTRLTVT.

CDR3 bases: TGTGCCAGCAATCCCAGACTTGGAGGGGATGAGCAGTTCTTC. It specifies CASNPRLGGDEQFF. This sequence joins TRBV2 and TRBJ2-1; D is possibly TRBD2 (6 bases). Germline loops: CDR1 SNHLY, CDR2 FYNNEI. The CDR3 is 14 amino acids. Trimming shortened V by 7 bases and J by 8 bases, and 18 bases separated the two germline ends.

The CDR3 DNA is TGTGCCAGCAGTGGACAGCCCGGCACTGAAGCTTTCTTT. Protein product: CASSGQPGTEAFF. The chain joins TRBV2 to TRBJ1-1; maybe TRBD1 (5 bases). Germline V gene data show CDR1 as SNHLY and CDR2 as FYNNEI. V lost 4 bases and J lost 4, with 10 bases in between. The CDR3 consists of 13 residues.

The V gene is TRBV6-5, the J gene TRBJ1-1, with D unclear. V was pared by 0 bases and J by 1 base, with 12 bases between. Germline assignment: CDR1 MNHEY and CDR2 SVGAGI. The CDR3 spans 16 residues. DNA of the CDR3: TGTGCCAGCAGTTACTCCAGACTAAGTTCGAACACTGAAGCTTTCTTT. Its protein product is CASSYSRLSSNTEAFF.

The chain recombines TRBV5-4 with TRBJ2-5, with D tentatively TRBD1 (6 bases). This CDR3 comprises 12 residues. The V end lost 3 bases, the J end lost 4 bases, and 7 bases lay between the germline ends. The V gene's germline CDR1 is SGHNT and CDR2 YYREEE (reference sequence). CDR3 protein: CASSSDRETQYF. The CDR3, as DNA: TGTGCCAGCAGCTCGGACAGAGAGACCCAGTACTTC.